Listed below are T cell receptor beta chains from one sample, sequenced in a study of Graves' ophthalmopathy and Graves' hyperthyroidism. TCRdb redid the calling of the multiplex PCR reads with MiXCR, one entry per CDR3 protein. Among about 16,000 distinct CDR3 sequences listed, about half were seen once. Source material: peripheral blood. The receptors stem from a woman in her thirties or forties with stable Graves' hyperthyroidism. The CDR3 runs from the conserved cysteine through the conserved F or W. Each record gives: CDR3 DNA, CDR3 protein, D gene, J gene, V gene, clone size. A D gene is named only where the DNA matches it firmly. Rows may omit the clone size; those that give it use once, few, many or a size class.

CDR3 DNA: TGTGCCACCAGTGACTTGAGCCAGGGCGACACCGGGGAGCTGCTTTTT
CDR3 protein: CATSDLSQGDTGELLF
D gene: NA
J gene: TRBJ2-2
V gene: TRBV24-1
clone size: NA

CDR3 DNA: TGCAGTGCTGTACTAAAACAGGGGCCTGGCGCTTTCTTT
CDR3 protein: CSAVLKQGPGAFF
D gene: TRBD1
J gene: TRBJ1-1
V gene: TRBV20-1
clone size: many

CDR3 DNA: TGTGCCATCAGTGAGTCGGATACCGGGGAGCTGCTTTTT
CDR3 protein: CAISESDTGELLF
D gene: NA
J gene: TRBJ2-2
V gene: TRBV10-3
clone size: NA

CDR3 DNA: TGTGCCAGCAGCTTAGATCAGGGCAGGGAGCAGTTCTTC
CDR3 protein: CASSLDQGREQFF
D gene: NA
J gene: TRBJ2-1
V gene: TRBV11-2
clone size: many

CDR3 DNA: TGTGCCTGGAGTGTAGGGCTAGCGGGAGCCAGAGAGACCCAGTACTTC
CDR3 protein: CAWSVGLAGARETQYF
D gene: TRBD2
J gene: TRBJ2-5
V gene: TRBV30
clone size: NA

CDR3 DNA: TGTGCCAGCAGCGTAGGGAGGGGGGCCGGGGAGCTGTTTTTT
CDR3 protein: CASSVGRGAGELFF
D gene: NA
J gene: TRBJ2-2
V gene: TRBV9
clone size: many

CDR3 DNA: TGTGCCAGCGGTACAAACCGGGGGAAAGGTCAGCCCCAGCATTTT
CDR3 protein: CASGTNRGKGQPQHF
D gene: NA
J gene: TRBJ1-5
V gene: TRBV6-5
clone size: NA

CDR3 DNA: TGTGCCACCAGTTTGGGGGGGGGAGATCCCTCCTATGGCTACACCTTC
CDR3 protein: CATSLGGGDPSYGYTF
D gene: NA
J gene: TRBJ1-2
V gene: TRBV24-1
clone size: NA

CDR3 DNA: TGTGCCATCAGTGAAGGCGGGTGGGGTGGCACTGAAGCTTTCTTT
CDR3 protein: CAISEGGWGGTEAFF
D gene: NA
J gene: TRBJ1-1
V gene: TRBV10-3
clone size: NA

CDR3 DNA: TGTGCCAGTAGCCCGGGACAGAATCTGAAACTCCACTTT
CDR3 protein: CASSPGQNLKLHF
D gene: TRBD1
J gene: TRBJ1-6
V gene: TRBV19
clone size: NA

CDR3 DNA: TGTGCCAGCAGCCAAGGCGGGGAGACAGGGGGTTTCAACACTGAAGCTTTCTTT
CDR3 protein: CASSQGGETGGFNTEAFF
D gene: TRBD1
J gene: TRBJ1-1
V gene: TRBV14
clone size: few

CDR3 DNA: TGTGCCAGCAGCTCAGACAGGGGACAGCCCCAGCAATTT
CDR3 protein: CASSSDRGQPQQF
D gene: TRBD1
J gene: TRBJ1-5
V gene: TRBV7-3
clone size: NA

CDR3 DNA: TGTGCCAGCAGTTTATGGGGACAGACCTACGAGCAGTACTTC
CDR3 protein: CASSLWGQTYEQYF
D gene: TRBD1
J gene: TRBJ2-7
V gene: TRBV27
clone size: few

CDR3 DNA: TGCAGTGCTAGAGACCACACCTTGTGGGGTTTCGATGAGCAGTTCTTC
CDR3 protein: CSARDHTLWGFDEQFF
D gene: NA
J gene: TRBJ2-1
V gene: TRBV20-1
clone size: many

CDR3 DNA: TGTGCCAGCAGCCCGGGACTCAGGGAGTATTTT
CDR3 protein: CASSPGLREYF
D gene: NA
J gene: TRBJ2-3
V gene: TRBV7-6
clone size: many

CDR3 DNA: TGCGCCAGCAGTGTTGAGGGGGGTGAAAAACTGTTTTTT
CDR3 protein: CASSVEGGEKLFF
D gene: NA
J gene: TRBJ1-4
V gene: TRBV5-1
clone size: many

CDR3 DNA: TGCAGTGCTAGAGATGTCACAGCCCAGAGGTACGAGCAGTACTTC
CDR3 protein: CSARDVTAQRYEQYF
D gene: NA
J gene: TRBJ2-7
V gene: TRBV20-1
clone size: NA

CDR3 DNA: TGTGCCAGCAGTGGGGCCCCTCGGGATGAGCAGTTCTTC
CDR3 protein: CASSGAPRDEQFF
D gene: NA
J gene: TRBJ2-1
V gene: TRBV2
clone size: NA

CDR3 DNA: TGTGCCAGTAGTATTTCGACAGGCTCTGGAAACACCATATATTTT
CDR3 protein: CASSISTGSGNTIYF
D gene: NA
J gene: TRBJ1-3
V gene: TRBV19
clone size: many

CDR3 DNA: TGTGCCAGCAGCTCCCAGGGGGGGGATGGCTACACCTTC
CDR3 protein: CASSSQGGDGYTF
D gene: TRBD1
J gene: TRBJ1-2
V gene: TRBV9
clone size: NA

CDR3 DNA: TGTGCCATCAGCGGGAGGGCCGGTTACAATGAGCAGTTCTTC
CDR3 protein: CAISGRAGYNEQFF
D gene: TRBD2
J gene: TRBJ2-1
V gene: TRBV10-3
clone size: NA

CDR3 DNA: TGCAGTGCTAGAGGCCCGAGCGGACAGGGGGCGAGCGGGCACAGCACAGATACGCAGTATTTT
CDR3 protein: CSARGPSGQGASGHSTDTQYF
D gene: TRBD1
J gene: TRBJ2-3
V gene: TRBV20-1
clone size: NA

CDR3 DNA: TGTGCCACCAGTGATCCTATGAGCGAGAACACCGGGGAGCTGTTTTTT
CDR3 protein: CATSDPMSENTGELFF
D gene: NA
J gene: TRBJ2-2
V gene: TRBV24-1
clone size: many

CDR3 DNA: TGTGCCAGCTCACCATCTCAGGGTATTAGCTATGGCTACACCTTC
CDR3 protein: CASSPSQGISYGYTF
D gene: NA
J gene: TRBJ1-2
V gene: TRBV18
clone size: NA

CDR3 DNA: TGTGCCAGTAGCTCTGGGACAGTAGACTCATGGGCCCAGCATTTT
CDR3 protein: CASSSGTVDSWAQHF
D gene: TRBD1
J gene: TRBJ1-5
V gene: TRBV19
clone size: many

CDR3 DNA: TGTGCCACCAGCAGAGTTGGAGGGGCGAGGTTCTTC
CDR3 protein: CATSRVGGARFF
D gene: NA
J gene: TRBJ2-1
V gene: TRBV15
clone size: medium-sized

CDR3 DNA: TGCGCCAGCAGTGATTGGGCGCACAGGCCCGACTCCTACGAGCGGTACTTC
CDR3 protein: CASSDWAHRPDSYERYF
D gene: NA
J gene: TRBJ2-7
V gene: TRBV10-2
clone size: NA

CDR3 DNA: TGTGCCAGCAGCGTAGCTTGGGGCAGGGGGCGCGATGAAGCTTTCTTT
CDR3 protein: CASSVAWGRGRDEAFF
D gene: TRBD1
J gene: TRBJ1-1
V gene: TRBV9
clone size: NA

CDR3 DNA: TGCAGTGCTAGTTTTTTTCCCACCACCGGCTACGAGCAGTACTTC
CDR3 protein: CSASFFPTTGYEQYF
D gene: NA
J gene: TRBJ2-7
V gene: TRBV20-1
clone size: NA

CDR3 DNA: TGTGCCAGCAGTTTGGAAGGTTATGAGCAGTTCTTC
CDR3 protein: CASSLEGYEQFF
D gene: NA
J gene: TRBJ2-1
V gene: TRBV12-3/TRBV12-4
clone size: NA

CDR3 DNA: TGTGCCAGCAGCTTTGGCGGAGGACAGAACGAGCAGTACTTC
CDR3 protein: CASSFGGGQNEQYF
D gene: NA
J gene: TRBJ2-7
V gene: TRBV5-4
clone size: NA

CDR3 DNA: TGCAGTGCCCTCCCAGGAGGGGGCGTTAATGTTGAGCAGTTCTTC
CDR3 protein: CSALPGGGVNVEQFF
D gene: NA
J gene: TRBJ2-1
V gene: TRBV20-1
clone size: NA

CDR3 DNA: TGTGCCACCAGTGGTTTTGCGGCCGGGGAGCTGTTTTTT
CDR3 protein: CATSGFAAGELFF
D gene: NA
J gene: TRBJ2-2
V gene: TRBV24-1
clone size: medium-sized

CDR3 DNA: TGTGCCAGCTATTCCGGGACAGGAGATACGCAGTATTTT
CDR3 protein: CASYSGTGDTQYF
D gene: TRBD1
J gene: TRBJ2-3
V gene: TRBV2
clone size: NA

CDR3 DNA: TGTGCCAGCAGCCAACTAGCGGGACGGGCCTACAATGAGCAGTTCTTC
CDR3 protein: CASSQLAGRAYNEQFF
D gene: TRBD2
J gene: TRBJ2-1
V gene: TRBV7-3
clone size: many